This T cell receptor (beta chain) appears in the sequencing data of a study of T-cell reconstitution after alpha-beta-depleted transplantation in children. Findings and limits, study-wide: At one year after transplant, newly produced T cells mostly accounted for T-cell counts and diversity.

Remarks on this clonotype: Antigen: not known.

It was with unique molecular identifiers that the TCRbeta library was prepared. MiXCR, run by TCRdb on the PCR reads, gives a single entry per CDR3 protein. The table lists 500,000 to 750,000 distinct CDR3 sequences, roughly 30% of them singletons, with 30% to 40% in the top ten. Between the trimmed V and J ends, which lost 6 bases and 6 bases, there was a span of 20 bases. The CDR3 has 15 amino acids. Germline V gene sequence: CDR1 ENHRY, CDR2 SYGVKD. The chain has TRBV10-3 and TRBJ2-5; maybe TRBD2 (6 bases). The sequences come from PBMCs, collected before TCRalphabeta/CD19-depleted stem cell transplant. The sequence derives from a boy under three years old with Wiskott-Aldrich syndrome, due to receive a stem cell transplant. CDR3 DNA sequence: TGTGCCATCAGGGGCGATACGGGAGCGGTAAAGACCCAGTACTTC. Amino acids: CAIRGDTGAVKTQYF.